The rows below give T cell receptor beta chains drawn from one sample of a study of siplizumab effects on memory and regulatory T cells. Only in-frame clones appear in the TCRdb table, and some are missing; sequencing was by immunoSEQ multiplex PCR. The data hold tens of thousands of clones, with 75% to 95% observed a single time. Sequences were obtained from CD8+ T cells sorted from blood. These receptors were obtained from a human donor in good health. Both conserved end residues are part of each CDR3. Fields, in order: clone size, V gene, J gene, D gene, CDR3 DNA, CDR3 protein. A D gene is named only where the DNA matches it firmly. Clone size appears in some rows only: once, few, many, or a class for an expanded clone.

few	TRBV14	TRBJ2-7	-	TGTGCCAGCAGCCAAGTCCTAGCCTACGAGCAGTACTTC	CASSQVLAYEQYF
-	TRBV7-9	TRBJ1-3	-	TGTGCCAGCAGCGCTGGAAACACCATATATTTT	CASSAGNTIYF
-	TRBV7-2	TRBJ2-7	TRBD1	TGTGCCAGCAGCCCGGCAGGGGGATACGAGCAGTACTTC	CASSPAGGYEQYF
-	TRBV5-1	TRBJ2-1	-	TGCGCCAGCAGCTTCGGGACGACCTACAATGAGCAGTTCTTC	CASSFGTTYNEQFF
-	TRBV9	TRBJ1-1	-	TGTGCCAGCAGCGTAGCGTGGAACACTGAAGCTTTCTTT	CASSVAWNTEAFF
-	TRBV14	TRBJ2-7	-	TGTGCCAGCAGCCCCACATTAGGGAACTACGAGCAGTACTTC	CASSPTLGNYEQYF
-	TRBV6-6	TRBJ2-7	-	TGTGCCAGCAGTTACTCGTTGGAGAAGAGCTCCTACGAGCAGTACTTC	CASSYSLEKSSYEQYF
-	TRBV9	TRBJ2-3	-	TGTGCCAGCAGCGTAGCTTGGACTGGAGGAGTAGATACGCAGTATTTT	CASSVAWTGGVDTQYF
-	TRBV18	TRBJ2-7	-	TGTGCCAGCTCACCGGGGGACTCCTACGAGCAGTACTTC	CASSPGDSYEQYF
few	TRBV7-9	TRBJ2-3	-	TGTGCCAGCAGCTCAGGAGCCTATACGCAGTATTTT	CASSSGAYTQYF
-	TRBV6-5	TRBJ1-4	-	TGTGCCAGCAGGAGCCAGGAATCTAATGAAAAACTGTTTTTT	CASRSQESNEKLFF
-	TRBV29-1	TRBJ2-5	-	TGCAGCTCTTCCCACCAAGAGACCCAGTACTTC	CSSSHQETQYF